This TCR beta chain was identified in a study of shared clonotypes between healthy human individuals. Points from the study as a whole: In this cohort, only blood was sampled, and tissue repertoires likely differ. Sequencing depth was expected to influence donor clonotype sharing.

The CDR3 has 15 amino acids. Germline assignment: CDR1 MNHEY and CDR2 SVGAGI. Trimming at V came to 3 bases and at J to 6 bases, leaving 6 bases not matched to a gene. Concerning this clone itself: Its cognate antigen is unknown.

Assay execution proceeded at the deep level. Per the authors' pipeline: Junction-only sequences produced by ImmunoSEQ had no quality scores, so filtering differed. Sequencing was performed with immunoSEQ multiplex PCR; in TCRdb, only in-frame clones are kept and a portion is missing. That table furnishes V, J and clone size, whereas the DNA furnished D and trimming. The data hold fewer than 600,000 clones, with around 76% observed a single time. The rearrangement links TRBV6-5 to TRBJ2-3, with 10 bases aligning to TRBD2. This receptor was identified in a woman aged 40 to 50 in good health. Some clones in this sample may be carry-over from other donors' samples. Sequences were obtained from PBMCs. The CDR3 coding sequence is TGTGCCAGCAGTTATAGCGGGAGGCTTTCGGATACGCAGTATTTT. Its protein product is CASSYSGRLSDTQYF.